This T cell receptor (beta chain) was documented in a study of tumor and adjacent non-tumor tissue in lung cancer. Background on the study: Samples averaged about 4.17 million productive TCRbeta reads each.

No cell sorting was done before RNA was extracted from the tissue. This non-tumor lung sample came from over 3 cm beyond the tumor edge. This clonotype was observed many times. Its matching antigen is unknown. Overall study results and limits: Tumor TCR diversity, when higher, was linked to shorter survival. Significantly higher TCR diversity was found in tumor than normal lung. Tumor repertoires had a smaller top 100 clone share than normal lung.

TCRbeta libraries were built with three rounds of nested PCR, modified from ARM-PCR. TCRdb re-derived calls from the multiplex PCR reads in MiXCR, one entry per CDR3 protein. The repertoire has fewer than 100,000 distinct CDR3 sequences, 75% to 85% of them found once; the top ten carry 21%. This TCR derives from a woman aged 45-65 years with non-small cell lung cancer. The material sequenced was distant non-tumor lung tissue.

The CDR3 here is CASSYGTGGSYEQYF. CDR3 in DNA: TGTGCCAGCAGTTACGGGACAGGGGGCTCCTACGAGCAGTACTTC. The chain uses TRBV6-6 and TRBJ2-7; 11 bases are shared with TRBD1. The CDR3 totals 15 residues. Germline-derived CDR1 and CDR2 are MNHNY and SVGAGI (reference sequence). V shed 2 bases and J 0 bases; nucleotides not matched to a gene: 0.